These 5 T cell receptor beta chains came from one sample sequenced in a study of control samples from healthy donors and cancer patients (dated by TCRdb to the early 2020s). The library was produced with the immunoSEQ multiplex PCR assay. TCRdb carries this immuneACCESS record with in-frame sequences only. Its versions omit some clonotypes, under half of them owing to an unresolved V gene in the studies checked, with the rest unexplained. This sample has fewer than 70,000 clones in its table, and approximately 94% of those were observed once. The top ten constitute less than 4.5% of the sample. Sequences were obtained from blood. The receptors derive from a man aged 25-40 years in good health.

This chain joins TRBV30 and TRBJ1-4, with TRBD1 identical over 8 bases. The CDR3 loop spans 16 amino acids. The V gene end was trimmed by 3 bases and the J gene end by 0 bases; junction bases not matched to a gene: 6. Germline lookup yields CDR1 GTSNPN and CDR2 SVGIG (reference sequence). Here the CDR3 DNA reads TGTGCCTGGAGCCCGGGACAGGTACCAACTAATGAAAAACTGTTTTTT. Translation gives CAWSPGQVPTNEKLFF.

The chain carries TRBV28 and TRBJ1-6; D remains ambiguous. The CDR3 sequence is 16 residues long. V was pared by 5 bases and J by 7 bases, with 18 bases between. Looked up from germline, CDR1 is MDHEN and CDR2 is SYDVKM. As DNA, the CDR3 is TGTGCCAGCAGTCCGCGATACTTAATCCTAAATTCACCCCTCCACTTT. Translating gives CASSPRYLILNSPLHF.

The chain has TRBV7-9 and TRBJ1-4, with D perhaps matching TRBD1 (6 bases). The CDR3 is 13 residues long. The ends were cut back, 5 bases at V and 8 bases at J, with 12 bases in the middle. In germline, CDR1 is SEHNR, CDR2 FQNEAQ (reference sequence). CDR3 in DNA: TGTGCCAGCAGCCTACAGGGAGCCGAAAAACTGTTTTTT. Translated: CASSLQGAEKLFF.

J is TRBJ1-6 and V is TRBV3-1 (or the pseudogene TRBV3-2); a weak D match, TRBD1 (6 bases). Germline V CDR1 and CDR2: LGHDT, YNNKEL (reference sequence). V was trimmed by 0 bases and J by 6 bases, leaving 12 bases between them. The length of the CDR3 is 16 residues. As DNA, the CDR3 is TGTGCCAGCAGCCAAGATTCGGGGGGCAGTAATTCACCCCTCCACTTT. Translation gives CASSQDSGGSNSPLHF.

This clone was observed a few times. This chain connects TRBV4-1 to TRBJ2-2; D gene uncertain. This CDR3 spans 17 amino acids. Germline loops: CDR1 MGHRA, CDR2 YSYEKL. V gave up 1 base and J gave up 4 bases, with 16 bases separating them. This chain's CDR3 is CASSQVRALRSTGELFF. CDR3 in DNA: TGCGCCAGCAGCCAAGTAAGGGCCCTAAGGAGCACCGGGGAGCTGTTTTTT.